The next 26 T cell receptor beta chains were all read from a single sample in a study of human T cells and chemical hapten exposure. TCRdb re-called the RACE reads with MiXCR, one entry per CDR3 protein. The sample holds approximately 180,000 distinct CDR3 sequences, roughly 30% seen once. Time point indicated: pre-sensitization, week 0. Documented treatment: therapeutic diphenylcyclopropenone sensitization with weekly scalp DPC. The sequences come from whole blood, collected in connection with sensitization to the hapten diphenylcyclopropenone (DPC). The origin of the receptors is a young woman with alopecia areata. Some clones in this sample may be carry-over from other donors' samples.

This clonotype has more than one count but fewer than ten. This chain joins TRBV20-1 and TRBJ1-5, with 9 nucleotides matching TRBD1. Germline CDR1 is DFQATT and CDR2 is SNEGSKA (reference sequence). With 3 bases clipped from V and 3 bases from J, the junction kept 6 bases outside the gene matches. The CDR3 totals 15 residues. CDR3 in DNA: TGCAGTGCTAGTTCCGGACAGGGGTTCAATCAGCCCCAGCATTTT. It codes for CSASSGQGFNQPQHF.

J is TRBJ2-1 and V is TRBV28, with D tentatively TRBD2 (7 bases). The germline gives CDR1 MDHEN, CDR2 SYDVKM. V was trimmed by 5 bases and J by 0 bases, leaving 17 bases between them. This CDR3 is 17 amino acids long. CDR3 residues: CASSPTGGGSSYNEQFF. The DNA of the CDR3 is TGTGCCAGCAGTCCCACCGGCGGGGGCAGCTCCTACAATGAGCAGTTCTTC.

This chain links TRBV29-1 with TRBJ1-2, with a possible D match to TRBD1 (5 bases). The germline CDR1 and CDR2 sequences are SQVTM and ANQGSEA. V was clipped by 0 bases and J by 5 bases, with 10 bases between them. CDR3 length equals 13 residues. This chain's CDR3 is CSVEDGRAYGYTF. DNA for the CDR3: TGCAGCGTTGAAGACGGCAGGGCGTATGGCTACACCTTC.

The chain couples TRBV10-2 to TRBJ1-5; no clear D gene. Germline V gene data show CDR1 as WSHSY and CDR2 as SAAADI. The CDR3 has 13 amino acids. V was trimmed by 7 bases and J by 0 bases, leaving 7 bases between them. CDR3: CASKADSNQPQHF. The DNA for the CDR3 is TGCGCCAGCAAAGCAGATAGCAATCAGCCCCAGCATTTT.

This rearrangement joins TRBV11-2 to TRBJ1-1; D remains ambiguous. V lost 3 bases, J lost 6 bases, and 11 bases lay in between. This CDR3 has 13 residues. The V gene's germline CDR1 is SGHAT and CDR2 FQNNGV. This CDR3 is CASSFGVGSEAFF. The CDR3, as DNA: TGTGCCAGCAGCTTTGGAGTCGGGTCTGAAGCTTTCTTT.

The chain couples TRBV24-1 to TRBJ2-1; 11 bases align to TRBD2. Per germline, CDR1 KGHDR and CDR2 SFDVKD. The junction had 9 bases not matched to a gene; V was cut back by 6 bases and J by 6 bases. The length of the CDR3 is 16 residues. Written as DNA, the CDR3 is TGTGCCACCAGTTACACCGGGACTAGCGGTTCCAATGAGCAGTTCTTC. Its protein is CATSYTGTSGSNEQFF.

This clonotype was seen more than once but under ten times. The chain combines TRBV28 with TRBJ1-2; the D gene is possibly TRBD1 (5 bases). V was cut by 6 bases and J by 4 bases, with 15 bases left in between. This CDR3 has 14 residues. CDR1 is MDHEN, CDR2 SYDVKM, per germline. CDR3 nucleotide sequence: TGTGCCAGCAGGGAATCTGGGGGTGGCTATGGCTACACCTTC. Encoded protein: CASRESGGGYGYTF.

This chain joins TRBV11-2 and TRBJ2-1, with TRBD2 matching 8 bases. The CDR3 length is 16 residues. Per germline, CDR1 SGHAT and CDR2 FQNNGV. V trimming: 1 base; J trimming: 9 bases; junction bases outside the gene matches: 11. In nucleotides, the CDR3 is TGTGCCAGCAGCTTAGTATCGGGACTAGGAGGACTTGAGCAGTTCTTC. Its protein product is CASSLVSGLGGLEQFF.

CDR3 DNA: TGTGCCAGCAGCTTAGCACAGCATGAAGCTTTCTTT. Its protein is CASSLAQHEAFF. This sequence joins TRBV7-9 and TRBJ1-1; D gene uncertain. The CDR3 runs 12 residues. Germline CDR1 SEHNR, CDR2 FQNEAQ (reference sequence). V was pared by 0 bases and J by 7 bases, with 6 bases between.

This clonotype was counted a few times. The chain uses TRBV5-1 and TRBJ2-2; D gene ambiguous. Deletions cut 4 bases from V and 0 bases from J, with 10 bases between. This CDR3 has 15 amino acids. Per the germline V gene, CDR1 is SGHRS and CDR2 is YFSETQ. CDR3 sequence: CASSPRTPNTGELFF. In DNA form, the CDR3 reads TGCGCCAGCAGCCCGAGGACGCCGAACACCGGGGAGCTGTTTTTT.

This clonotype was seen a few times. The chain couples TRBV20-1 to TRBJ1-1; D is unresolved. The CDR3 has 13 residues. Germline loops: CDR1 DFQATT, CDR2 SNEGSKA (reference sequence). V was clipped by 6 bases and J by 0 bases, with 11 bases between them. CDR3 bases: TGCAGTGCGTACAGACTCATGAACACTGAAGCTTTCTTT. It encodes CSAYRLMNTEAFF.

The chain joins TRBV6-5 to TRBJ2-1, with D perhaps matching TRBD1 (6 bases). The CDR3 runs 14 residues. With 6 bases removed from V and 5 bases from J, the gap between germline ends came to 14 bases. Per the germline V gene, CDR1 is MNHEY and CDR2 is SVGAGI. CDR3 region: CASRSRGFNNEQFF. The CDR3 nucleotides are TGTGCCAGCAGATCGAGGGGGTTCAACAATGAGCAGTTCTTC.

Here the CDR3 DNA reads TGTGCCACCAGTGATTCTCGGCTAGCGGGAGGAGATACGCAGTATTTT. Encoded protein: CATSDSRLAGGDTQYF. The rearrangement links TRBV24-1 to TRBJ2-3, with 11 bases identical to TRBD2. Germline V lookup: CDR1 KGHDR, CDR2 SFDVKD. This CDR3 has 16 residues. The trim removed 2 bases at V and 5 bases at J, leaving 5 bases unmatched.

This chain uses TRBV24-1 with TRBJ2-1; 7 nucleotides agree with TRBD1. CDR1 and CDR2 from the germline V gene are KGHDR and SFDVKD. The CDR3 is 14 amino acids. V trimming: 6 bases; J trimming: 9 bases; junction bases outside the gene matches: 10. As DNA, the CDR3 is TGTGCCACCAGTCGAACCGGGACAGTAACTGAGCAGTTCTTC. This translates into CATSRTGTVTEQFF.

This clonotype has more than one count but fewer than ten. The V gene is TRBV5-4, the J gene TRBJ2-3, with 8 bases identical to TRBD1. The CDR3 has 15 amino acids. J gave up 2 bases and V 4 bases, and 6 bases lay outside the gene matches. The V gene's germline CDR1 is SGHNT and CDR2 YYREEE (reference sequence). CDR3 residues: CASSRPGQATDTQYF. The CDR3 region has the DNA TGTGCCAGCAGCCGTCCGGGACAGGCCACAGATACGCAGTATTTT. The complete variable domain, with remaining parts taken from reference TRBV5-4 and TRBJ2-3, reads ETGVTQSPTHLIKTRGQQVTLRCSSQSGHNTVSWYQQALGQGPQFIFQYYREEENGRGNFPPRFSGLQFPNYSSELNVNALELDDSALYLCASSRPGQATDTQYFGPGTRLTVL.

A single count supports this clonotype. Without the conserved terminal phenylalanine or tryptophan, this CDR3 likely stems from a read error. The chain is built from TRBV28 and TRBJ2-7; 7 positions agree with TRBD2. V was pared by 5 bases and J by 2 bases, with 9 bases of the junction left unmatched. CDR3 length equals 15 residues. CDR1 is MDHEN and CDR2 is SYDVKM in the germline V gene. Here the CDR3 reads CASSPSKAGPYEQYL. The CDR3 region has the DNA TGTGCCAGCAGTCCGAGTAAAGCGGGGCCCTACGAGCAGTACCTC.

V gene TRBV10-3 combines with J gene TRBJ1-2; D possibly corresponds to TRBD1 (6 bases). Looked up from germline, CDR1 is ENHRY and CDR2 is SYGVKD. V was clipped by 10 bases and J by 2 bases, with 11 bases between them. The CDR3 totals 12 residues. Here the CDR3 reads CATLQGNYGYTF. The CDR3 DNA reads TGTGCCACTCTGCAGGGGAACTATGGCTACACCTTC.

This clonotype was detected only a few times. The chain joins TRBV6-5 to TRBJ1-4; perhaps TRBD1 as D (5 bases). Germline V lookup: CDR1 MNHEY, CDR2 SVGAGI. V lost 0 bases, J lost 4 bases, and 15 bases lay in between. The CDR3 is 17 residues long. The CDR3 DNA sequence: TGTGCCAGCAGTTACTCTTTCCGGGGACGGAGTAATGAAAAACTGTTTTTT. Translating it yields CASSYSFRGRSNEKLFF.

DNA for the CDR3: TGTGCCAGCAGTTACAGCTACAGGGGGGAGCAGTACTTC. Translation: CASSYSYRGEQYF. The chain is built from TRBV6-5 and TRBJ2-7, with 8 bases that match TRBD1. The J segment lost 7 bases and the V segment lost 2 bases, leaving 4 bases of the junction unmatched. Germline CDR1 reads MNHEY; CDR2 reads SVGAGI. The length of the CDR3 is 13 residues.

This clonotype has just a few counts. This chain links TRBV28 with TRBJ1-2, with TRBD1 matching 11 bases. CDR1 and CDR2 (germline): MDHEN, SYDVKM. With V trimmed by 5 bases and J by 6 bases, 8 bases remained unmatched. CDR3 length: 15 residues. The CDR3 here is CASSPQDRGPHGYTF. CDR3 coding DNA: TGTGCCAGCAGTCCCCAGGACAGGGGGCCCCATGGCTACACCTTC.

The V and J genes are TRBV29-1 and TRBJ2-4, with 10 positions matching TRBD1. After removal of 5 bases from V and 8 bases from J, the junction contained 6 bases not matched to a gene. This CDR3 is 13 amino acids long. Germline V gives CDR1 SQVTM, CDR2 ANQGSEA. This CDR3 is CSVMGQGIDIQYF. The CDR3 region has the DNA TGCAGCGTTATGGGACAGGGGATAGACATTCAGTACTTC.

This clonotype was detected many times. In nucleotides, the CDR3 is TGTGCCAGCAGTTTATCTTTGGCAGGCAATCAGCCCCAGCATTTT. It translates to CASSLSLAGNQPQHF. The chain uses TRBV28 and TRBJ1-5; no definite D call. V was pared by 1 base and J by 2 bases, with 9 bases between. The CDR3 spans 15 residues. Germline values: CDR1 MDHEN, CDR2 SYDVKM.

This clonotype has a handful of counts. CDR3 protein: CASRSGPTGGTDTQYF. The CDR3 DNA follows: TGCGCCAGCAGGTCGGGCCCGACCGGAGGTACAGATACGCAGTATTTT. The chain links TRBV5-1 to TRBJ2-3, with a weak D call TRBD2 (5 bases). The CDR3 runs to 16 residues. In germline, CDR1 is SGHRS, CDR2 YFSETQ. The V end lost 5 bases, the J end lost 3 bases, and 19 bases lay between the germline ends.

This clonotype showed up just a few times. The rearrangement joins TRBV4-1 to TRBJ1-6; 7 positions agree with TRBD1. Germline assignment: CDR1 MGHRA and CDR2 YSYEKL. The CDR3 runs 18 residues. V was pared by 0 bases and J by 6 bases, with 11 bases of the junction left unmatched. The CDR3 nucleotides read TGCGCCAGCAGCCAAGACCCTGGGACAGAACAGATTAATTCACCCCTCCACTTT. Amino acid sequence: CASSQDPGTEQINSPLHF.

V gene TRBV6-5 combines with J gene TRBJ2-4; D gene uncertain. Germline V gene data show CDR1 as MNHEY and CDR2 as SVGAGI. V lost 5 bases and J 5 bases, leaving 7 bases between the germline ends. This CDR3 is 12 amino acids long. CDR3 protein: CASSLDQNIQYF. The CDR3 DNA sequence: TGTGCCAGCAGTCTGGATCAAAACATTCAGTACTTC.

The CDR3 spells CAMSQDTDTQYF. For the CDR3, the DNA is TGTGCCATGTCACAGGACACAGATACGCAGTATTTT. The chain combines TRBV10-3 with TRBJ2-3; a weak D match, TRBD1 (5 bases). V was shortened by 9 bases and J by 2 bases, with 9 bases between the two germline ends. Per the germline V gene, CDR1 is ENHRY and CDR2 is SYGVKD. The CDR3 loop spans 12 amino acids.